Listed here are 29 T cell receptor beta chains from one sample, sequenced in a study of T cell responses to AZD1222 COVID-19 vaccine. Repertoires were generated with immunoSEQ multiplex PCR, while TCRdb's copy carries only in-frame clones and drops some. The sample lists about 150,000 clones, about 89% occurring once. This specimen consisted of peripheral blood, obtained on day 0 of AZD1222 vaccination. The receptor set was obtained from an adult in good health.

V and J are TRBV6-5 and TRBJ2-1; 9 bases map to TRBD2. Unmatched junction bases numbered 3, after V lost 0 bases and J lost 6 bases. There are 15 residues in the CDR3. Germline assignment: CDR1 MNHEY and CDR2 SVGAGI. This CDR3 is CASSYSASGTNEQFF. The CDR3 DNA follows: TGTGCCAGCAGTTACTCGGCTAGCGGGACCAATGAGCAGTTCTTC.

This chain joins TRBV27 and TRBJ2-1; D is undetermined. The length of the CDR3 is 13 residues. CDR1 and CDR2 (germline): MNHEY, SMNVEV (reference sequence). V was clipped by 8 bases and J by 4 bases, with 12 bases between them. Here the CDR3 reads CASRFRQYNEQFF. CDR3 DNA sequence: TGTGCCAGCCGGTTCAGACAATACAATGAGCAGTTCTTC.

This chain links TRBV27 with TRBJ1-5; TRBD1 matches at 10 bases. The CDR3 loop spans 16 amino acids. Germline trimming cut 5 bases from V and 0 bases from J; bases unmatched to any gene: 4. CDR1 is MNHEY and CDR2 is SMNVEV in the germline V gene (reference sequence). CDR3 loop: CASSLTGGTSNQPQHF. The CDR3 region has the DNA TGTGCCAGCAGTCTGACAGGGGGCACTAGCAATCAGCCCCAGCATTTT.

The V and J genes are TRBV11-2 and TRBJ1-4; 7 bases align to TRBD1. Germline V gives CDR1 SGHAT, CDR2 FQNNGV. The CDR3 loop spans 12 amino acids. The J segment lost 11 bases and the V segment lost 5 bases, leaving 5 bases of the junction unmatched. In DNA, the CDR3 is TGTGCCAGCAGCATACAGGGGTTGAAACTGTTTTTT. It specifies CASSIQGLKLFF.

This clone appeared a single time. The V call is TRBV4-3, the J call TRBJ2-7, with 9 bases aligning to TRBD1. V lost 3 bases, J lost 7 bases, and 7 bases stayed unmatched. This CDR3 is built from 14 residues. Per the germline V gene, CDR1 is LGHNA and CDR2 is YSLEER. Here the CDR3 DNA reads TGCGCCAGCAGCCACTCGGGACAGGGCAGGGAGCAGTACTTC. Translation: CASSHSGQGREQYF.

The gene calls are TRBV4-2 and TRBJ2-6; no clear D. This CDR3 has 17 amino acids. CDR1 is LGHNA, CDR2 YNFKEQ, per germline. V gave up 1 base and J gave up 0 bases, with 10 bases separating them. CDR3 coding DNA: TGTGCCAGCAGCCAAGCCCTGCCATACTCTGGGGCCAACGTCCTGACTTTC. Translating gives CASSQALPYSGANVLTF.

The chain employs TRBV28 and TRBJ2-7; 8 bases are shared with TRBD1. The length of the CDR3 is 12 residues. Germline assignment: CDR1 MDHEN and CDR2 SYDVKM. Unmatched junction bases numbered 6, after V lost 10 bases and J lost 4 bases. CDR3 protein: CATEQGAYEQYF. As DNA, the CDR3 is TGTGCCACCGAGCAGGGGGCGTACGAGCAGTACTTC.

The chain recombines TRBV19 with TRBJ2-7; D is tentatively TRBD1 or TRBD2 (6 bases each). Germline V gene sequence: CDR1 LNHDA, CDR2 SQIVND (reference sequence). The CDR3 sequence is 14 residues long. The germline V and J ends were trimmed by 3 bases and 5 bases, with 14 bases remaining between them. The chain's CDR3 is CASSMSWGADEQYF. The CDR3 region has the DNA TGTGCCAGTAGTATGAGTTGGGGGGCGGACGAGCAGTACTTC.

This chain joins TRBV5-4 and TRBJ1-2, with D maybe TRBD1 (6 bases). The CDR3 loop spans 12 amino acids. CDR1 SGHNT and CDR2 YYREEE come from the germline V gene (reference sequence). V was cut by 4 bases and J by 8 bases, with 12 bases left in between. CDR3 loop: CASSRGGEGYTF. Written as DNA, the CDR3 is TGTGCCAGCAGCAGAGGGGGGGAAGGCTACACCTTC.

The CDR3: CASSPSVNEQFF. The CDR3 DNA reads TGTGCCAGCAGCCCCTCTGTTAATGAGCAGTTCTTC. The chain has TRBV5-4 and TRBJ2-1; D remains unclear. With 4 bases removed from V and 7 bases from J, the gap between germline ends came to 9 bases. Germline assignment: CDR1 SGHNT and CDR2 YYREEE (reference sequence). This CDR3 contains 12 residues.

The J gene is TRBJ2-7, the V gene TRBV28; weak D call: TRBD2 (5 bases). Trimming stripped 2 bases from V and 5 bases from J, with 10 bases between. The V gene's germline CDR1 is MDHEN and CDR2 SYDVKM. This CDR3 is built from 13 residues. The CDR3: CASSLRGPHEQYF. In nucleotides, the CDR3 is TGTGCCAGCAGTTTAAGAGGGCCGCACGAGCAGTACTTC.

This clone is a singleton in its sample. Other nucleotide sequences in the sample specify the same CDR3. The gene calls are TRBV18 and TRBJ1-1; D uncertain. Germline values: CDR1 KGHSH, CDR2 LQKENI. CDR3 size: 15 residues. Trimming cost V 6 bases and J 0 bases, with 14 bases left between them. The CDR3: CASSPSGSVNTEAFF. The DNA for the CDR3 is TGTGCCAGCTCGCCCAGTGGGAGTGTGAACACTGAAGCTTTCTTT.

This clone has a single count. The chain carries TRBV6-6 and TRBJ2-7; D possibly corresponds to TRBD2 (5 bases). V was pared by 2 bases and J by 6 bases, with 14 bases between. CDR1 and CDR2 from the germline V gene are MNHNY and SVGAGI (reference sequence). The CDR3 contains 14 residues. The CDR3 sequence is CASSYIGSRGEQYF. In DNA, the CDR3 is TGTGCCAGCAGTTACATCGGTAGCCGGGGCGAGCAGTACTTC.

J is TRBJ2-7 and V is TRBV7-6; the D gene could be TRBD1 or TRBD2 (6 bases each). Looked up from germline, CDR1 is SGHVS and CDR2 is FNYEAQ. CDR3 length equals 16 residues. V lost 3 bases to trimming and J lost 2 bases, with 17 bases between them. The CDR3 protein is CASSFPRGTQTYEQYF. The CDR3 nucleotides are TGTGCCAGCAGCTTCCCCCGCGGGACACAAACCTACGAGCAGTACTTC.

J is TRBJ2-3 and V is TRBV7-9, with D perhaps matching TRBD1 (7 bases). CDR1 and CDR2 (germline): SEHNR, FQNEAQ (reference sequence). Trimming shortened V by 6 bases and J by 1 base, and 11 bases separated the two germline ends. The CDR3 is 14 amino acids. This CDR3 reads CASSFRGGTDTQYF. In DNA form, the CDR3 reads TGTGCCAGCAGTTTCAGGGGGGGCACAGATACGCAGTATTTT.

This rearrangement joins TRBV18 to TRBJ2-1; TRBD2 might be the D (5 bases). Per germline, CDR1 KGHSH and CDR2 LQKENI. V lost 5 bases, J lost 9 bases, and 11 bases lay in between. CDR3 length: 12 residues. The CDR3 region is CASSTRGSEQFF. CDR3 in DNA: TGTGCCAGCTCAACACGGGGATCTGAGCAGTTCTTC.

This chain uses TRBV29-1 with TRBJ2-5; D is undetermined. CDR1 and CDR2 (germline): SQVTM, ANQGSEA. Trimming took 4 bases from V and 7 from J, leaving 13 bases between them. The CDR3 totals 12 residues. The CDR3, as DNA: TGCAGCGTTGTCGTCTCGGTTGGGACCCAGTACTTC. It encodes CSVVVSVGTQYF.

CDR3 region: CAISGLAGASYNEQFF. In nucleotides, the CDR3 is TGTGCCATCAGTGGACTAGCGGGAGCATCATACAATGAGCAGTTCTTC. V usage is TRBV10-3 and J usage is TRBJ2-1; 12 bases are shared with TRBD2. The CDR3 sequence is 16 residues long. Germline trimming cut 4 bases from V and 4 bases from J; bases unmatched to any gene: 5. The germline CDR1 and CDR2 sequences are ENHRY and SYGVKD.

The J gene is TRBJ2-3, the V gene TRBV7-2; D perhaps matches TRBD1 (6 bases). The CDR3 is 14 residues long. V was trimmed by 6 bases and J by 4 bases, leaving 14 bases between them. CDR1 SGHTA and CDR2 FQGNSA come from the germline V gene. Here the CDR3 reads CASSFGGTSDTQYF. CDR3 DNA: TGTGCCAGCAGTTTTGGTGGGACATCAGATACGCAGTATTTT.

The CDR3 DNA is TGTGCCAGCAGCCAAAGAGGGACTTCGCAACAAGAGACCCAGTACTTC. Translation: CASSQRGTSQQETQYF. The V and J genes are TRBV3-1 (or the pseudogene TRBV3-2) and TRBJ2-5; a weak D match, TRBD2 (6 bases). Trimming left V 2 bases short and J 2 bases short, with 15 bases between. The length of the CDR3 is 16 residues. Germline assignment: CDR1 LGHDT and CDR2 YNNKEL (reference sequence).

The rearrangement joins TRBV18 to TRBJ1-2; a possible D gene is TRBD1 (5 bases). In germline, CDR1 is KGHSH, CDR2 LQKENI. The CDR3 has 13 residues. Between the trimmed V and J ends, which lost 4 bases and 8 bases, there was a span of 14 bases. The CDR3 spells CASSLGPGEGYTF. CDR3 DNA sequence: TGTGCCAGCTCACTCGGACCGGGGGAGGGCTACACCTTC.

This clone was counted a few times. The rearrangement uses TRBV6-5 and TRBJ2-1, with TRBD2 matching over 14 bases. Germline CDR1 is MNHEY and CDR2 is SVGAGI. The CDR3 runs to 15 residues. The junction had 11 bases not matched to a gene; V was cut back by 10 bases and J by 9 bases. The CDR3 reads CATDRGLAGVSEQFF. CDR3 sequence (DNA): TGTGCCACCGACCGGGGACTAGCGGGAGTCAGTGAGCAGTTCTTC.

The V call is TRBV7-2, the J call TRBJ2-5; D is uncertain. CDR1 is SGHTA, CDR2 FQGNSA, per germline. This CDR3 has 11 residues. V lost 6 bases to trimming and J lost 5 bases, with 7 bases between them. Written as DNA, the CDR3 is TGTGCCAGCAGTTCCGGGGAGACCCAGTACTTC. This encodes CASSSGETQYF.

The chain links TRBV5-1 to TRBJ1-1; tentatively, D is TRBD1 (6 bases). V was cut by 4 bases and J by 0 bases, with 13 bases left in between. This CDR3 comprises 15 residues. From germline, CDR1 is SGHRS and CDR2 YFSETQ. The CDR3 loop reads CASSDNREMNTEAFF. CDR3 bases: TGCGCCAGCAGCGATAACAGGGAAATGAACACTGAAGCTTTCTTT.

This chain uses TRBV30 with TRBJ1-2, with D perhaps TRBD1 (5 bases). This CDR3 comprises 16 residues. Trimming removed 3 bases from V and 2 bases from J, with 19 bases in between. Germline CDR1 GTSNPN, CDR2 SVGIG (reference sequence). The CDR3 DNA follows: TGTGCCTGGAGCGTTCAGGAAGGGACCTCGAACTATGGCTACACCTTC. Protein: CAWSVQEGTSNYGYTF.

V gene TRBV7-6 combines with J gene TRBJ2-2, with 8 nucleotides matching TRBD1. V lost 0 bases and J lost 4; bases outside the gene matches: 7. This CDR3 is 17 amino acids long. CDR1 and CDR2 from the germline V gene are SGHVS and FNYEAQ. DNA for the CDR3: TGTGCCAGCAGCTTAGCCCTACAGGGGGGCGTCACCGGGGAGCTGTTTTTT. Encoded protein: CASSLALQGGVTGELFF.

The rearrangement joins TRBV30 to TRBJ2-3, with D unresolved. This CDR3 is built from 13 residues. Germline CDR1 reads GTSNPN; CDR2 reads SVGIG (reference sequence). Deletions cut 1 base from V and 7 bases from J, with 12 bases between. The CDR3 is CAWSGPAFNTQYF. The CDR3 DNA follows: TGTGCCTGGAGTGGCCCCGCATTTAATACGCAGTATTTT.

The chain employs TRBV15 and TRBJ1-2; unclear D gene. V was clipped by 1 base and J by 4 bases, with 13 bases between them. The length of the CDR3 is 15 residues. Germline CDR1 and CDR2: LNHNV and YYDKDF (reference sequence). CDR3 nucleotide sequence: TGTGCCACCAGCAGAGGGAAGGACTTAGGCTATGGCTACACCTTC. Amino acid sequence: CATSRGKDLGYGYTF.

The chain carries TRBV6-4 and TRBJ2-1; 8 nucleotides match TRBD2. The CDR3 has 13 residues. V trimming: 6 bases; J trimming: 10 bases; junction bases outside the gene matches: 8. The germline V gene has CDR1 MRHNA and CDR2 SNTAGT. The chain's CDR3 is CASRTRTSREQFF. The CDR3 DNA sequence: TGTGCCAGCAGAACCCGGACTAGCAGGGAGCAGTTCTTC.